The rows below give T cell receptor beta chains drawn from one sample of a study of T cell repertoires in cytomegalovirus infection. Their recognized antigens are unknown. MiXCR, applied by TCRdb to the reads, yields one record per CDR3 protein. The data contain 150,000 or so distinct CDR3 sequences, about 32% of them singletons. The sample in question was CD8+ T cells from cultured PBMCs, obtained from culture after CMV antigen stimulation. These TCRs come from a human donor in good health (CMV status not recorded). Some clones in this sample may be carry-over from other donors' samples. Each CDR3 is given without its conserved first and last residue.

j_call,cdr3_length,v_call,cdr3_aa
TRBJ2-5,14,TRBV6-5,ASSYNPSGDQETQY
TRBJ1-1,13,TRBV7-9,ASSLVGGQNTEAF
TRBJ1-6,13,TRBV27,ASSPGQGAYSPLH
TRBJ1-2,13,TRBV5-1,ASSLTGALNYGYT
TRBJ2-3,14,TRBV2,ASSESGGAETDTQY
TRBJ1-4,14,TRBV2,ASSDTGGVTNEKLF
TRBJ2-7,10,TRBV6-6,ASRPTSYEQY
TRBJ2-1,14,TRBV19,ASGFQGDISYNEQF
TRBJ2-7,13,TRBV28,ASSLPGTSSHEQY
TRBJ2-1,16,TRBV4-3,ASSQEAPEYSSYNEQF
TRBJ2-5,14,TRBV11-3,ASSSGLTSGGETQY
TRBJ2-7,12,TRBV27,ASSPGWSRYEQY
TRBJ1-1,13,TRBV7-8,ASSPGQGMNTEAF
TRBJ2-1,11,TRBV29-1,SVVGGAYNEQF
TRBJ1-2,8,TRBV2,ASRGRGYS
TRBJ2-7,12,TRBV4-1,ASSPSGTVYEQY
TRBJ2-7,13,TRBV19,ASSSGTSSLSEQY
TRBJ2-2,11,TRBV2,ASRSEDTGELF
TRBJ1-1,12,TRBV2,ASSEGYMNTEAF
TRBJ2-1,14,TRBV11-2,ASSGGLAISYNEQF
TRBJ2-4,13,TRBV5-6,ASSSTGTSENIQY
TRBJ1-1,13,TRBV4-1,ASSQAEGGYTEAF
TRBJ1-5,11,TRBV12-3/TRBV12-4,ASSSDGNQPQH
TRBJ1-5,12,TRBV27,ASSLQGVGQPQH
TRBJ1-1,12,TRBV7-3,ASSPGGMNTEAF
TRBJ2-1,12,TRBV11-2,ASRLAGGLGEQF
TRBJ1-4,13,TRBV18,ASSPPTRGNEKLF
TRBJ2-3,14,TRBV27,ASSLTGRGGTDTQY
TRBJ2-7,12,TRBV19,ASSMGDFPYEQY
TRBJ1-4,14,TRBV2,ASSEVESELNEKLF
TRBJ2-2,16,TRBV6-2/TRBV6-3,ASSYSPSGGLVTGELF
TRBJ2-2,11,TRBV6-1,ASSEAWTGELF
TRBJ2-3,11,TRBV19,ASSISRADTQY
TRBJ2-7,11,TRBV7-9,ASSPRGIYEQY
TRBJ2-3,8,TRBV2,ASRGDTQY
TRBJ2-3,13,TRBV28,ASGLLAGDTDTQY
TRBJ1-2,12,TRBV6-5,ASSYNGANYGYT
TRBJ1-5,13,TRBV19,ASSPLAGLNQPQH
TRBJ2-1,8,TRBV2,ASSQGEQF
TRBJ2-7,14,TRBV27,ASSPRGRRGSYEQY
TRBJ1-4,13,TRBV7-9,ASSTGTADNEKLF
TRBJ1-2,9,TRBV12-3/TRBV12-4,ASGQGYGYT
TRBJ2-3,14,TRBV28,ASSPGTGTQADTQY
TRBJ2-7,14,TRBV7-9,ASSLTGGQNSYEQY
TRBJ1-5,11,TRBV6-6,ASSPQGWQPQH
TRBJ1-2,12,TRBV12-3/TRBV12-4,ASSLGGIGYGYT
TRBJ2-3,14,TRBV7-6,ASSVPLALGTDTQY
TRBJ1-1,15,TRBV7-4,ASRPYGTGAPNTEAF
TRBJ2-2,12,TRBV7-6,ASSMGLHTGELF
TRBJ2-1,14,TRBV6-6,ASSYSIGSTYNEQF
TRBJ2-1,13,TRBV7-3,ASSLNGGVYNEQF
TRBJ1-6,14,TRBV7-2,ASSLGGGSYNSPLH
TRBJ1-2,12,TRBV12-3/TRBV12-4,ASSGMTGRGGYT